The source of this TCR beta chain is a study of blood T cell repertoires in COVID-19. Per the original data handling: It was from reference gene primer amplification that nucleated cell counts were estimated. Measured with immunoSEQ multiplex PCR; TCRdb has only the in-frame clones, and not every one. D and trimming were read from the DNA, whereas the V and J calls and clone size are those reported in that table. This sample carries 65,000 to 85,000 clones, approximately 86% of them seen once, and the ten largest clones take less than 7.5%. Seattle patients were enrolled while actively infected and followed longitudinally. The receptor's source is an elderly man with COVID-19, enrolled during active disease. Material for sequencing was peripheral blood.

CDR3 residues: CASSFDTNTEAFF. CDR3 nucleotide sequence: TGTGCCAGCAGCTTTGACACAAACACTGAAGCTTTCTTT. The chain joins TRBV7-2 to TRBJ1-1; D gene ambiguous. The CDR3 consists of 13 residues. Per germline, CDR1 SGHTA and CDR2 FQGNSA. Trimming removed 3 bases at V and 2 bases at J, with 7 bases between. Supplemented by reference TRBV7-2 and TRBJ1-1, the full variable domain reads GAGVSQSPSNKVTEKGKDVELRCDPISGHTALYWYRQSLGQGLEFLIYFQGNSAPDKSGLPSDRFSAERTGGSVSTLTIQRTQQEDSAVYLCASSFDTNTEAFFGQGTRLTVV.